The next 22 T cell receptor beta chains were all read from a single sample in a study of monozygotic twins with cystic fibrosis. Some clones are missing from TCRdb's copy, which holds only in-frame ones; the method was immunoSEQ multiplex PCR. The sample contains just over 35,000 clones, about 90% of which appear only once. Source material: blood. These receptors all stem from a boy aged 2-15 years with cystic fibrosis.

CDR3 in amino acids: CASSYSRADRGPQHF. CDR3 nucleotides: TGTGCCAGCAGTTACTCAAGAGCCGACAGGGGGCCCCAGCATTTT. This chain joins TRBV6-6 and TRBJ1-5, with TRBD1 matching over 8 bases. Germline V gives CDR1 MNHNY, CDR2 SVGAGI (reference sequence). The V and J ends lost 0 bases and 9 bases, in that order; junction bases with no gene match: 7. This CDR3 region has 15 residues.

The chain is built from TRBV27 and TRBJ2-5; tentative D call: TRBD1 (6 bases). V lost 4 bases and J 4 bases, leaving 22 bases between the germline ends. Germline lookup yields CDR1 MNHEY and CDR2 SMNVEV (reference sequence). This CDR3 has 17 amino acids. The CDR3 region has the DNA TGTGCCAGCAGTTCCCTAGTAGGCAGGGCAGGGGTAGAGACCCAGTACTTC. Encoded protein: CASSSLVGRAGVETQYF.

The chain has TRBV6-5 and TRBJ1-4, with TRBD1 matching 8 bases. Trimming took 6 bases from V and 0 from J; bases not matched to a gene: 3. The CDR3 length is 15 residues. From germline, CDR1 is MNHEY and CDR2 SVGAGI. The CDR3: CASRRTGSTNEKLFF. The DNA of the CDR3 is TGTGCCAGCAGGAGGACAGGGTCAACTAATGAAAAACTGTTTTTT.

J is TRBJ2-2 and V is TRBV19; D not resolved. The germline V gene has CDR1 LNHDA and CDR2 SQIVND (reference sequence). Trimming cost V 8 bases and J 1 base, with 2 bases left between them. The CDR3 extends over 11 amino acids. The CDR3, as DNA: TGTGCCAGTGAGAACACCGGGGAGCTGTTTTTT. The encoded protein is CASENTGELFF.

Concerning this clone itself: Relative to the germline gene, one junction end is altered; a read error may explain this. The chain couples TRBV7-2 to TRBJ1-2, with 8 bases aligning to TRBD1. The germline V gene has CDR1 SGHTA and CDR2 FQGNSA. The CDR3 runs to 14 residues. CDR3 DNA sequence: TGTGCCAGCAGATTAGACAGGGGCGACTATGGCTACACCTTC. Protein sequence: CASRLDRGDYGYTF.

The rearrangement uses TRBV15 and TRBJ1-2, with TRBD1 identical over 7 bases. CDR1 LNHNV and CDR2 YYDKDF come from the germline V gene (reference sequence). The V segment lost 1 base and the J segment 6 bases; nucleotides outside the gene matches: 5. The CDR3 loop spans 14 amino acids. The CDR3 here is CATSRGRQGHGYTF. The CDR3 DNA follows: TGTGCCACCAGCAGAGGTAGACAGGGCCATGGCTACACCTTC.

DNA for the CDR3: TGTGCCAGCAGCTTGGGACAGGAAGAGACCCAGTACTTC. Protein product: CASSLGQEETQYF. The J gene is TRBJ2-5, the V gene TRBV5-4, with D possibly TRBD1 on 6 matching bases. V lost 0 bases to trimming and J lost 3 bases, with 6 bases between them. The CDR3 runs to 13 residues. From germline, CDR1 is SGHNT and CDR2 YYREEE (reference sequence).

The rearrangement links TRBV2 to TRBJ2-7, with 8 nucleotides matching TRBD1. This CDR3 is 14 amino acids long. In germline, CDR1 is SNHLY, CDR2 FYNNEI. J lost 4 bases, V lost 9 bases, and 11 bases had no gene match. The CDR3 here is CARAPRDRTYEQYF. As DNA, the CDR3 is TGTGCCAGAGCCCCCCGGGACAGGACTTACGAGCAGTACTTC.

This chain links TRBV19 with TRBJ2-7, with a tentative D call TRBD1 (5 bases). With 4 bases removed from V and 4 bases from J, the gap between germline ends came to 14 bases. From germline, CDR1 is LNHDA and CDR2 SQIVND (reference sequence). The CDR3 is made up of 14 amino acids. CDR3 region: CASSTQGLGYEQYF. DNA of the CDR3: TGTGCCAGTAGTACCCAGGGCCTCGGGTACGAGCAGTACTTC.

The CDR3 here is CASSLAGGLAGTNEQFF. The CDR3 DNA reads TGTGCCAGCAGCTTAGCGGGGGGACTAGCGGGGACCAATGAGCAGTTCTTC. V and J are TRBV7-2 and TRBJ2-1; 13 positions agree with TRBD2. There are 17 residues in the CDR3. The ends lost 0 bases at V and 6 bases at J; junction bases unmatched: 5. Per the germline V gene, CDR1 is SGHTA and CDR2 is FQGNSA.

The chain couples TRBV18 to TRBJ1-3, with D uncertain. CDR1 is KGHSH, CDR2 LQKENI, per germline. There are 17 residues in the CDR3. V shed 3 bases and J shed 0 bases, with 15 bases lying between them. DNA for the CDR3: TGTGCCAGCTCACCGAGTCTTGACACCTCCTCTGGAAACACCATATATTTT. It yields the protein CASSPSLDTSSGNTIYF.

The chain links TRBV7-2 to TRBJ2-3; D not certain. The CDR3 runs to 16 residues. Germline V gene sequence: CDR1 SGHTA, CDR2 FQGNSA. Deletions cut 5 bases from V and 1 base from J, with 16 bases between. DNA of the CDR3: TGTGCCAGCAGCGGGCACCTACGGTCAGGCACAGATACGCAGTATTTT. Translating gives CASSGHLRSGTDTQYF.

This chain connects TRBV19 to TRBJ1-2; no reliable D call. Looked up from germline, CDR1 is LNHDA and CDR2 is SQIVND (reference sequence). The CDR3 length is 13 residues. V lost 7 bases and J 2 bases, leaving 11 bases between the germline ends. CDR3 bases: TGTGCCAGTAAGATCCCCGTGAACTATGGCTACACCTTC. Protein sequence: CASKIPVNYGYTF.

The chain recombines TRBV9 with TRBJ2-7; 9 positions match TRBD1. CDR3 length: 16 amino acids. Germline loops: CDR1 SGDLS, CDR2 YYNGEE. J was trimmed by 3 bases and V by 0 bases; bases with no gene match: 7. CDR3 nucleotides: TGTGCCAGCAGCGTAGCCCCGGGACAGGGTTTCTACGAGCAGTACTTC. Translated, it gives CASSVAPGQGFYEQYF.

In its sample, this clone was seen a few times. The CDR3 reads CATSRDLQEQYF. Written as DNA, the CDR3 is TGTGCCACCAGCAGAGATTTACAAGAGCAGTACTTC. The chain joins TRBV15 to TRBJ2-7; D unresolved. Between the trimmed V and J ends, which lost 0 bases and 7 bases, there was a span of 7 bases. Looked up from germline, CDR1 is LNHNV and CDR2 is YYDKDF (reference sequence). The CDR3 consists of 12 residues. The variable domain in full, completed from reference TRBV15 and TRBJ2-7, reads DAMVIQNPRYQVTQFGKPVTLSCSQTLNHNVMYWYQQKSSQAPKLLFHYYDKDFNNEADTPDNFQSRRPNTSFCFLDIRSPGLGDTAMYLCATSRDLQEQYFGPGTRLTVT.

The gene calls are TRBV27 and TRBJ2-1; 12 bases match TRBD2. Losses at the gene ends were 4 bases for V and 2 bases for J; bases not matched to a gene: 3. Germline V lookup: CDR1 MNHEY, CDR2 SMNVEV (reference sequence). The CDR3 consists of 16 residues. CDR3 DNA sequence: TGTGCCAGCAGTTCACCTAGCGGGGGGGCCTACAATGAGCAGTTCTTC. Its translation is CASSSPSGGAYNEQFF.

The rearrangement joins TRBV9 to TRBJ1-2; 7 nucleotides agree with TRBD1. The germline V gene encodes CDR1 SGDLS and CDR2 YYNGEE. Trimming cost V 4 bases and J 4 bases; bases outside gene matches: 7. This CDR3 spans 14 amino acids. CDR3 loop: CASSSSTGVYGYTF. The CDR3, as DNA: TGTGCCAGCAGCTCCAGCACAGGGGTCTATGGCTACACCTTC.

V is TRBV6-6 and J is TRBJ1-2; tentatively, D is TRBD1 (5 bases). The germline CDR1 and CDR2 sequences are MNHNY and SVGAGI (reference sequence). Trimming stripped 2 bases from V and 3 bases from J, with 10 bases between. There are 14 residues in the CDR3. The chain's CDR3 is CASSYLGVDYGYTF. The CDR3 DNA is TGTGCCAGCAGTTACCTGGGGGTGGACTATGGCTACACCTTC.

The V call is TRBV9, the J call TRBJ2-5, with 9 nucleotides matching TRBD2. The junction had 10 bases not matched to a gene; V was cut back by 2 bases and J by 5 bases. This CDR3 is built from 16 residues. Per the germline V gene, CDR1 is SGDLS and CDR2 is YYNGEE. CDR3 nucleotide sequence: TGTGCCAGCAGCGTCTCTAGCGGGGTGCGTGTGGAGACCCAGTACTTC. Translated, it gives CASSVSSGVRVETQYF.

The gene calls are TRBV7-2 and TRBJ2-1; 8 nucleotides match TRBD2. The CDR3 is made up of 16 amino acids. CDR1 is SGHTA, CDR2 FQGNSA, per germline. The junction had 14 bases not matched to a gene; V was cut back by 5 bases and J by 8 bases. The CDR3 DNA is TGTGCCAGCAGCCCCGATAGCGGCGGGGGGTGGTATGAGCAGTTCTTC. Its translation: CASSPDSGGGWYEQFF. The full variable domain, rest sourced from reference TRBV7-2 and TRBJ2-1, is GAGVSQSPSNKVTEKGKDVELRCDPISGHTALYWYRQSLGQGLEFLIYFQGNSAPDKSGLPSDRFSAERTGGSVSTLTIQRTQQEDSAVYLCASSPDSGGGWYEQFFGPGTRLTVL.

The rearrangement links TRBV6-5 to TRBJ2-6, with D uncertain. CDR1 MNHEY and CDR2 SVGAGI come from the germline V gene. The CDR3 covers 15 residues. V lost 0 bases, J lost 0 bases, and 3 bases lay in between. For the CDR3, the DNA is TGTGCCAGCAGTTACTCAGACTCTGGGGCCAACGTCCTGACTTTC. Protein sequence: CASSYSDSGANVLTF.

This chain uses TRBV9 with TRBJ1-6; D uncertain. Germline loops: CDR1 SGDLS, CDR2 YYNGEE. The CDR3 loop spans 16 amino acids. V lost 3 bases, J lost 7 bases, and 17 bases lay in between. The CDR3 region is CASSASPGSTNSPLHF. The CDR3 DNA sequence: TGTGCCAGCAGCGCCAGCCCCGGGAGTACCAATTCACCCCTCCACTTT.